Shown below are 21 T cell receptor beta chains from a single sample sequenced in a study of T cells after yellow fever vaccination. MiXCR, applied by TCRdb to the 5' RACE reads, yields one record per CDR3 protein. The sample gives approximately 250,000 distinct CDR3 sequences, approximately 3.5% of which show up once; over 15% is in the top ten. The sequences come from PBMCs, collected 15 days after the yellow fever booster vaccination. The receptors were sampled from a young man who received the YFV17D yellow fever vaccine.

There are many counts of this clonotype. The chain uses TRBV6-6 and TRBJ2-3, with 9 bases aligning to TRBD1. The CDR3 is 16 amino acids. V shed 6 bases, J shed 3 bases, and the junction held 10 bases outside the gene matches. CDR1 and CDR2 (germline): MNHNY, SVGAGI (reference sequence). CDR3 sequence reads: CASRPPPGTGTDTQYF. For the CDR3, the DNA is TGTGCCAGCAGGCCCCCCCCCGGGACAGGGACAGATACGCAGTATTTT.

At least ten counts were recorded for this clonotype. The rearrangement links TRBV20-1 to TRBJ2-5, with a possible D match to TRBD1 (7 bases). The V gene lost 6 bases and the J gene lost 5 bases, with 16 bases spanning the gap. Germline V gives CDR1 DFQATT, CDR2 SNEGSKA (reference sequence). The CDR3 has 13 amino acids. CDR3 nucleotides: TGCAGTGCGCCGCCAGGGGGGTTCGAGACCCAGTACTTC. Its protein product is CSAPPGGFETQYF.

This clonotype has ten or more counts. The chain recombines TRBV7-2 with TRBJ2-5, with 9 bases that match TRBD2. The ends lost 4 bases at V and 2 bases at J; junction bases unmatched: 8. In germline, CDR1 is SGHTA, CDR2 FQGNSA. The CDR3 totals 16 residues. Here the CDR3 DNA reads TGTGCCAGCAGCTCTGTTAGCGGGGGTGTACAAGAGACCCAGTACTTC. Translation gives CASSSVSGGVQETQYF.

This clonotype was picked up many times. The CDR3 spells CASSSDSATYGYTF. CDR3 coding DNA: TGCGCCAGCAGCTCGGACAGTGCGACCTATGGCTACACCTTC. The V and J genes are TRBV5-1 and TRBJ1-2; D possibly corresponds to TRBD1 (6 bases). Trimming removed 3 bases from V and 4 bases from J, with 13 bases in between. This CDR3 region has 14 residues. Germline V gene sequence: CDR1 SGHRS, CDR2 YFSETQ.

This clonotype was seen repeatedly, ten times or more. The chain is built from TRBV7-2 and TRBJ2-5; 13 nucleotides line up with TRBD2. Trimming at V came to 5 bases and at J to 0 bases, leaving 9 bases not matched to a gene. CDR3 size: 18 residues. CDR1 and CDR2 (germline): SGHTA, FQGNSA. CDR3 sequence reads: CASSPPPGTSGDQETQYF. CDR3 sequence (DNA): TGTGCCAGCAGCCCCCCTCCCGGGACTAGCGGGGACCAAGAGACCCAGTACTTC.

This clonotype has ten or more counts. This sequence joins TRBV7-2 and TRBJ1-1; tentative D call: TRBD1 (5 bases). CDR3 length equals 14 residues. Trimming pared 1 base from V and 1 base from J, leaving 7 bases between. Germline values: CDR1 SGHTA, CDR2 FQGNSA. As DNA, the CDR3 is TGTGCCAGCAGCTTAGTCGGACAGAACACTGAAGCTTTCTTT. Its protein is CASSLVGQNTEAFF.

This clonotype was detected ten times or more. The chain has TRBV4-1 and TRBJ2-1; 9 positions match TRBD2. V lost 1 base to trimming and J lost 8 bases; unmatched junction nucleotides: 12. This CDR3 is 17 amino acids long. Germline lookup yields CDR1 MGHRA and CDR2 YSYEKL. The CDR3 loop reads CASSQVSSGEVIYEQFF. CDR3 DNA: TGCGCCAGCAGCCAAGTGTCTAGCGGGGAGGTTATATATGAGCAGTTCTTC.

This clonotype was seen ten or more times. V usage is TRBV9 and J usage is TRBJ2-3, with D perhaps TRBD2 (5 bases). Germline CDR1 is SGDLS and CDR2 is YYNGEE. Trimming removed 4 bases from V and 4 bases from J, with 19 bases in between. This CDR3 is built from 16 residues. The CDR3 is CASSITPTGNSDTQYF. The CDR3 DNA follows: TGTGCCAGCAGCATTACCCCGACGGGAAATTCAGATACGCAGTATTTT.

At least ten counts were recorded for this clonotype. Germline and junction disagree at one end, which may indicate a read error. The chain carries TRBV25-1 and TRBJ1-4; possible D gene TRBD1, 6 bases. The CDR3 has 15 amino acids. Germline lookup yields CDR1 MGHDK and CDR2 SYGVNS. The CDR3 here is CASSESGRGGEKLFF. The CDR3 DNA reads as TGTGCCAGCAGCGAATCGGGCAGGGGCGGTGAAAAACTGTTTTTT. Full variable domain (remainder filled in from reference TRBV25-1 and TRBJ1-4): EADIYQTPRYLVIGTGKKITLECSQTMGHDKMYWYQQDPGMELHLIHYSYGVNSTEKGDLSSESTVSRIRTEHFPLTLESARPSHTSQYLCASSESGRGGEKLFFGSGTQLSVL.

This clonotype was counted ten times or more. The chain couples TRBV7-2 to TRBJ2-5; 7 nucleotides agree with TRBD2. With V trimmed by 3 bases and J by 0 bases, 4 bases remained unmatched. The V gene's germline CDR1 is SGHTA and CDR2 FQGNSA. The CDR3 is 15 residues long. CDR3 loop: CASSLERGHQETQYF. CDR3 DNA: TGTGCCAGCAGCTTGGAGCGGGGCCACCAAGAGACCCAGTACTTC.

On this clonotype itself: A much larger clone sits a single nucleotide away, making a read error possible. V usage is TRBV5-1 and J usage is TRBJ2-3; 10 bases align to TRBD2. This CDR3 has 15 residues. CDR1 SGHRS and CDR2 YFSETQ come from the germline V gene. CDR3 bases: TGCGCCTGCAGCTTAACTAGCGGGGCAATCCTTACGCAGTATTTT. As protein: CACSLTSGAILTQYF.

This clonotype occurred many times. J is TRBJ2-5 and V is TRBV3-1; 10 nucleotides agree with TRBD2. V gave up 0 bases and J gave up 4 bases; unmatched junction bases: 14. Germline V gene lookup returns CDR1 LGHDT and CDR2 YNNKEL (reference sequence). The CDR3 loop spans 19 amino acids. The CDR3 DNA is TGTGCCAGCAGCCAAGATCGGCCTAGCGGGGGCCGGCAGGTAGAGACCCAGTACTTC. Translating it yields CASSQDRPSGGRQVETQYF.

This clonotype occurred many times. This sequence joins TRBV29-1 and TRBJ1-1, with TRBD1 as a possible D gene (6 bases). CDR3 length equals 13 residues. Looked up from germline, CDR1 is SQVTM and CDR2 is ANQGSEA. Trimming took off 7 bases at V and 4 bases at J, with 16 bases between the two ends. The CDR3 DNA reads TGCAGCGCGCACAGGGACATGGGCACTGAAGCTTTCTTT. It specifies CSAHRDMGTEAFF.

This clonotype has at least ten counts. The chain is built from TRBV6-6 and TRBJ2-7, with a weak D call TRBD2 (7 bases). Germline V gene data show CDR1 as MNHNY and CDR2 as SVGAGI (reference sequence). The CDR3 extends over 24 amino acids. With 5 bases removed from V and 11 bases from J, the gap between germline ends came to 52 bases. CDR3 residues: CASSPQGPRVAPFLSGGQREREYV. In DNA form, the CDR3 reads TGTGCCAGCAGTCCCCAAGGCCCCAGGGTTGCCCCATTTCTTTCGGGGGGCCAACGGGAAAGAGAGTACGTC.

This clonotype was counted ten times or more. The chain has TRBV20-1 and TRBJ2-5; unclear D gene. Trimming took 3 bases from V and 5 from J, leaving 13 bases between them. Germline CDR1 DFQATT, CDR2 SNEGSKA (reference sequence). The CDR3 has 13 amino acids. CDR3 sequence reads: CSASPAPVETQYF. CDR3 in DNA: TGCAGTGCTAGCCCAGCTCCCGTGGAGACCCAGTACTTC.

This clonotype was seen many times. The rearrangement joins TRBV29-1 to TRBJ2-1; 7 bases line up with TRBD1. CDR3 length: 14 residues. Germline V gene sequence: CDR1 SQVTM, CDR2 ANQGSEA. The V gene end was trimmed by 6 bases and the J gene end by 0 bases; junction bases not matched to a gene: 5. CDR3 bases: TGCAGCGTCATAGACAGGGTCTCCTACAATGAGCAGTTCTTC. This translates into CSVIDRVSYNEQFF.

This clonotype was counted ten times or more. This chain joins TRBV25-1 and TRBJ2-7; 8 bases are shared with TRBD1. Looked up from germline, CDR1 is MGHDK and CDR2 is SYGVNS. The CDR3 length is 15 residues. V trimming: 3 bases; J trimming: 0 bases; junction bases outside the gene matches: 4. The CDR3 sequence is CASSDPTGGSYEQYF. The CDR3 DNA follows: TGTGCCAGCAGTGACCCTACAGGGGGCTCCTACGAGCAGTACTTC.

This clonotype has a count of ten or more. The chain combines TRBV4-3 with TRBJ1-2, with D perhaps matching TRBD1 (6 bases). CDR1 and CDR2 from the germline V gene are LGHNA and YSLEER. The CDR3 consists of 16 residues. V lost 3 bases to trimming and J lost 1 base, with 15 bases between them. CDR3 sequence (DNA): TGCGCCAGCAGCCAGGAAAGACAGGCTCATAACTATGGCTACACCTTC. Translating it yields CASSQERQAHNYGYTF.

This clonotype was detected ten times or more. This chain uses TRBV4-3 with TRBJ2-1, with 7 bases matching TRBD2. Germline CDR1 is LGHNA and CDR2 is YSLEER. This CDR3 is built from 17 residues. The V gene end was trimmed by 4 bases and the J gene end by 2 bases; junction bases not matched to a gene: 11. DNA of the CDR3: TGCGCCAGCAGCCCACGATTTGGAGCGGGGCCCTACAATGAGCAGTTCTTC. Its protein is CASSPRFGAGPYNEQFF.

This clonotype was counted ten times or more. The V and J genes are TRBV11-2 and TRBJ2-1; 8 bases fit TRBD1. CDR1 is SGHAT and CDR2 is FQNNGV in the germline V gene. CDR3 length: 16 amino acids. Germline trimming cut 5 bases from V and 4 bases from J; bases unmatched to any gene: 10. DNA for the CDR3: TGTGCCAGCAGCCCAACTCGGGACAGGCGATACAATGAGCAGTTCTTC. This gives the protein CASSPTRDRRYNEQFF.

V is TRBV4-2 and J is TRBJ2-5; perhaps TRBD2 as D (5 bases). Germline V gives CDR1 LGHNA, CDR2 YNFKEQ. CDR3 size: 13 residues. V gave up 1 base and J gave up 3 bases, with 6 bases separating them. The CDR3 DNA is TGTGCCAGCAGCCAAGTTAGCGAAGAGACCCAGTACTTC. It codes for CASSQVSEETQYF.